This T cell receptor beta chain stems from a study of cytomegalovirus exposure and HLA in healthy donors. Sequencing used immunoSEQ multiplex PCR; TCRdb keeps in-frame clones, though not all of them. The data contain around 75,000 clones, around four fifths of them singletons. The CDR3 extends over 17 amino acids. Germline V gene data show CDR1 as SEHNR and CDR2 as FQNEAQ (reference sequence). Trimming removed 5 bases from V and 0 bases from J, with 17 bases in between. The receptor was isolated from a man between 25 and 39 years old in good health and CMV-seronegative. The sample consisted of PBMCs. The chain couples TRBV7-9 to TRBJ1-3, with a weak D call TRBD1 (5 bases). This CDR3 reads CASSRTRGSSSGNTIYF. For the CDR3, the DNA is TGTGCCAGCAGCAGGACCCGGGGGAGTAGCTCTGGAAACACCATATATTTT.